This T cell receptor beta chain was obtained from a study of CXCR3-negative and CXCR3-positive naive CD8 T cells. The authors prepared UMI-labeled TRB cDNA libraries by 5' RACE. TCRdb reanalyzed the 5' RACE reads, giving one entry per CDR3 protein sequence and no DNA. Its clone listing holds 150,000 or so distinct CDR3 sequences. CDR3 length equals 13 residues. The germline V gene has CDR1 SGHRS and CDR2 YFSETQ. General study results and limits: CXCR3-expressing naive cells carried TRB CDR3s more hydrophobic than those of CXCR3-negative naive cells. Fresh PBMCs served for most assays, and CXCR3 expression fell partially after cryopreservation. It was found that naive subsets had comparable surface CD5, and TCR strength was inferred from TRB CDR3 properties. Whereas memory cells differed, naive CXCR3-negative and CXCR3-positive cells shared similar TRBV-TRBJ usage.

Regarding this clonotype: Its specificity is not known.

The TCR comes from a human donor in good health. Some clones in this sample may be carry-over from other donors' samples. The chain joins TRBV5-1 to TRBJ1-2. Sequenced material: naive CXCR3+ CD8+ T cells from blood. Subset in this sample: CD45RO-CCR7+CD27+CD95- naive CD8+ T cells expressing CXCR3 (TNR3+). CDR3: CASSFSGGDGYTF.